This T cell receptor (beta chain) is from a study of PD-1 blockade in classical Hodgkin lymphoma. Study-level findings and limits: A significant rise in TCR diversity by C4D1 was seen for CD4+ but not CD8+ cells. Lower baseline TCR diversity marked trial partial responders and progressors.

The CDR3 runs 16 residues. CDR1 and CDR2 from the germline V gene are LNHDA and SQIVND (reference sequence). The V end lost 0 bases, the J end lost 4 bases, and 12 bases lay between the germline ends. The assay was immunoSEQ multiplex PCR, and TCRdb's table has in-frame clones only and misses some. The sample yields more than 30,000 clones, almost 90% seen once. To note about this clone: What it binds is not known.

Each and every patient relapsed after autologous stem cell transplantation, and patients got differing brentuximab vedotin exposure. The chain is built from TRBV19 and TRBJ2-2; D might be TRBD1 or TRBD2, each matching 5 bases. The TCR was taken from a human donor with classical Hodgkin lymphoma. The starting material was peripheral blood mononuclear cells (PBMCs), obtained before the second cycle of nivolumab. The CDR3 nucleotides are TGTGCCAGTAGTATAGAGAGGGGCGCGGGCACCGGGGAGCTGTTTTTT. Its translation is CASSIERGAGTGELFF.